This T cell receptor (beta chain) was identified in a study of post-analysis software for immune sequencing data. Study details: Relapsing-remitting, secondary progressive and progressive-relapsing multiple sclerosis courses were included.

cDNA libraries of TCR beta carried unique molecular identifiers. Starting from approximately 1 to 10 million T cells, the study yielded about half a million cDNA molecules. MiXCR, applied by TCRdb to the PCR reads, yields one record per CDR3 protein. Of roughly 870,000 distinct CDR3 sequences in the sample, roughly 50% were seen once. Germline-derived CDR1 and CDR2 are LNHNV and YYDKDF (reference sequence). This CDR3 is 15 amino acids long. V dropped 0 bases and J dropped 0; count of bases not matched to a gene: 1. Study findings and constraints: Normalized Chao1 diversity in multiple sclerosis patients fell significantly below that of controls. Strong co-clustering by F measure was seen for same-batch samples. Controls showed lower frequencies than patients for roughly five TRBV segments, and TRBV5-6, TRBV5-1 and TRBV20-1 were among these.

A note on this clonotype: The antigen is unknown.

Sample: blood. The chain combines TRBV15 with TRBJ1-1, with 7 positions matching TRBD1. The clonotype originates from a girl aged 10 to 17 with multiple sclerosis. The DNA for the CDR3 is TGTGCCACCAGCAGAGAGGGACAGCTGAACACTGAAGCTTTCTTT. This translates into CATSREGQLNTEAFF.